This TCR beta chain was recorded in a study of T cell repertoires in cytomegalovirus infection. At the level of the study: Selection of CMV epitopes for the study included recently identified HLA-C-restricted and well-studied HLA-B-restricted ones. Public TCR beta signatures were indicative of both CMV infection and a matching HLA type.

CDR1 and CDR2 (germline): SEHNR, FQNEAQ (reference sequence). This CDR3 is 15 amino acids long. About this clonotype: Its antigen is not identified. Sequence at one end of the junction differs from germline and may be a read error.

Study-wide points: Public TCR beta family frequency separated CMV-and-HLA carriers, including in an independent cohort. The response measured ex vivo was dominated by TCR beta clonotypes (HLA-C-restricted and CMV-specific).

TCRdb processed the reads anew with MiXCR; each CDR3 protein has one entry. The table includes 650,000 to 900,000 distinct CDR3 sequences, 32% detected once. The receptor was derived from a human donor in good health (CMV status not recorded). Some clones in this sample may be carry-over from other donors' samples. The sample consisted of cultured CD8+ T cells from PBMCs, taken from culture after CMV antigen stimulation. This chain uses TRBV7-9 with TRBJ2-1; 9 bases are shared with TRBD1. CDR3 sequence (DNA): TGTGCCAGCAGCCGAACAGGGGGCGCGTACAATAAGCAGTTCTTC. It yields the protein CASSRTGGAYNKQFF. The full variable domain, in which reference TRBV7-9 and TRBJ2-1 provide the parts outside the CDR3, is DTGVSQNPRHKITKRGQNVTFRCDPISEHNRLYWYRQTLGQGPEFLTYFQNEAQLEKSRLLSDRFSAERPKGSFSTLEIQRTEQGDSAMYLCASSRTGGAYNKQFFGPGTRLTVL.